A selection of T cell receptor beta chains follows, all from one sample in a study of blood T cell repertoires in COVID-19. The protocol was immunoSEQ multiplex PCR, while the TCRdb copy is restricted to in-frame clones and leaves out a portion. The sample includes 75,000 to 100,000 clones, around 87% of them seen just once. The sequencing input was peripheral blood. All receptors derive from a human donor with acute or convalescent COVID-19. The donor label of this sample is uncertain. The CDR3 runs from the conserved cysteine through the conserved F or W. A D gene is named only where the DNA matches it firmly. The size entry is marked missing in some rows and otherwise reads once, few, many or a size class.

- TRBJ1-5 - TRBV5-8 CASSPRGAGNQPQHF TGTGCCAGCAGCCCCCGGGGGGCAGGAAATCAGCCCCAGCATTTT
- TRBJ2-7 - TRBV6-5 CASSYVAGTYEQYF TGTGCCAGCAGTTACGTGGCAGGAACCTACGAGCAGTACTTC
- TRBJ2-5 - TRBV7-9 CASSLRTEQETQYF TGTGCCAGCAGCTTAAGGACAGAACAAGAGACCCAGTACTTC
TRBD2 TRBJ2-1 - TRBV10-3 CAISEPTSGGARDEQFF TGTGCCATCAGTGAGCCGACTAGCGGGGGGGCCAGGGATGAGCAGTTCTTC
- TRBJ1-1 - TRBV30 CAWSVGGSTEAFF TGTGCCTGGAGTGTAGGAGGGTCTACTGAAGCTTTCTTT
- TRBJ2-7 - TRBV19 CASSTNGLGGDSYEQYF TGTGCCAGTAGTACGAATGGGCTGGGCGGGGACTCCTACGAGCAGTACTTC
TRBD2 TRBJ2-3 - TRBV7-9 CASSFPGLGTDTQYF TGTGCCAGCAGCTTTCCGGGACTAGGGACCGATACGCAGTATTTT
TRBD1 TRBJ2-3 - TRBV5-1 CASSTTGGSFTDTQYF TGCGCCAGCAGCACAACAGGGGGCTCGTTCACAGATACGCAGTATTTT
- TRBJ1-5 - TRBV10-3 CAISDSTGSDQPQHF TGTGCCATCAGTGATTCCACAGGGAGCGATCAGCCCCAGCATTTT
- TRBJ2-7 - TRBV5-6 CASRPRGSSSSYEQYF TGTGCCAGCAGGCCCCGCGGGTCCTCGAGCTCCTACGAGCAGTACTTC
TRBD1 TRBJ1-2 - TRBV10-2 CASSDRTGGSFGYTF TGCGCCAGCAGTGATCGGACAGGGGGCAGCTTTGGCTACACCTTC
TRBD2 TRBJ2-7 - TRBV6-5 CASGVAGTYEQYF TGTGCCAGTGGGGTAGCGGGAACCTACGAGCAGTACTTC
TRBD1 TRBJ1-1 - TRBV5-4 CASSYGTGGANTEAFF TGTGCCAGCAGTTACGGGACAGGGGGAGCAAACACTGAAGCTTTCTTT
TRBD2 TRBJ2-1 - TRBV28 CASSLGGTTSSYNEQFF TGTGCCAGCAGTTTAGGGGGGACTACGAGCTCCTACAATGAGCAGTTCTTC
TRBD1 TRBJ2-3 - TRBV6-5 CASRLQGARTDTQYF TGTGCCAGCAGGCTACAGGGGGCGCGGACAGATACGCAGTATTTT
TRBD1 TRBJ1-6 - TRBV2 CASSPTAGQNSPLHF TGTGCCAGCAGCCCGACGGCGGGACAGAATTCACCCCTCCACTTT
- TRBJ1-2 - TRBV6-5 CASSGQASGYTF TGTGCCAGCTCAGGGCAGGCGAGTGGCTACACCTTC
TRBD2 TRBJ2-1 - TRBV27 CASRLSLASGYNEQFF TGTGCCAGCAGGTTATCCTTGGCTAGCGGATACAATGAGCAGTTCTTC
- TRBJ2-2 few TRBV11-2 CASSSRLVINTGELFF TGTGCCAGCAGCTCCAGACTAGTAATCAACACCGGGGAGCTGTTTTTT
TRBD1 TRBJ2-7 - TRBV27 CASSLSGQVAYEQYF TGTGCCAGCAGTTTATCAGGACAGGTCGCCTACGAGCAGTACTTC
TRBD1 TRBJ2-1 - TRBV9 CASSVATGTGALGGNEQFF TGTGCCAGCAGCGTAGCTACAGGGACAGGGGCTTTAGGTGGCAATGAGCAGTTCTTC
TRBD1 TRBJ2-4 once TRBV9 CASSPEGQGAQGAKNIQYF TGTGCCAGCAGCCCGGAGGGGCAGGGGGCGCAGGGCGCCAAAAACATTCAGTACTTC
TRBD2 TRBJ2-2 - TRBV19 CASSYQTSGGTGELFF TGTGCCAGTAGTTATCAGACTAGCGGGGGCACCGGGGAGCTGTTTTTT
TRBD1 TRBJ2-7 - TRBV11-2 CASSSGTGGLYEQYF TGTGCCAGCAGCTCCGGGACAGGGGGCTTATACGAGCAGTACTTC
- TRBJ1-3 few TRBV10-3 CAISTGPGNTIYF TGTGCCATCAGTACAGGGCCTGGAAACACCATATATTTT
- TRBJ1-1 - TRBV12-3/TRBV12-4 CASRRTENTEAFF TGTGCCAGCAGGCGGACAGAGAACACTGAAGCTTTCTTT
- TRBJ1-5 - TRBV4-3 CASSQDLGEDGNQPQHF TGCGCCAGCAGCCAAGATCTAGGTGAAGACGGCAATCAGCCCCAGCATTTT
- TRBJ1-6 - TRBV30 CAWTRLGQGYNSPLHF TGTGCCTGGACCAGGTTGGGACAAGGCTATAATTCACCCCTCCACTTT
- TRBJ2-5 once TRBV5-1 CASSLALGQGGETQYF TGCGCCAGCAGCTTGGCCTTGGGGCAGGGAGGCGAGACCCAGTACTTC
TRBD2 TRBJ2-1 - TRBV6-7 CASSAGRTSGGACRFF TGTGCCAGCAGTGCCGGACGGACTAGCGGGGGGGCATGTCGGTTCTTC
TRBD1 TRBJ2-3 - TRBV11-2 CASSFTGVRDTQYF TGTGCCAGCAGCTTTACAGGGGTTAGGGATACGCAGTATTTT
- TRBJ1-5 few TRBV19 CASSILSGGQNQPQHF TGTGCCAGTAGTATACTGTCCGGAGGGCAAAATCAGCCCCAGCATTTT
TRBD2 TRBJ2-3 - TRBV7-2 CASSFWSGRITDTQYF TGTGCCAGCAGCTTTTGGAGCGGGAGAATCACAGATACGCAGTATTTT
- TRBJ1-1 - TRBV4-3 CASSQRRGTEAFF TGCGCCAGCAGCCAACGTAGGGGCACTGAAGCTTTCTTT
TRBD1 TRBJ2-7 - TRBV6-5 CASSSPSTGGWSEQYF TGTGCCAGCAGTTCCCCGTCGACAGGGGGCTGGAGTGAGCAGTACTTC
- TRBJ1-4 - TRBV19 CASNPNGGTNEKLFF TGTGCCAGTAATCCTAATGGGGGCACTAATGAAAAACTGTTTTTT
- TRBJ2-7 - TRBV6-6 CASSYSREIYSYEQYF TGTGCCAGCAGCTACTCCCGGGAAATATATTCCTACGAGCAGTACTTC
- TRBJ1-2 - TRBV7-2 CASSLARGVNYGYTF TGTGCCAGCAGCTTAGCGCGGGGGGTGAACTATGGCTACACCTTC
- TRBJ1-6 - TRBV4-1 CASSQAVGLLVSPLHF TGCGCCAGCAGCCAAGCGGTCGGGTTATTAGTGTCACCCCTCCACTTT
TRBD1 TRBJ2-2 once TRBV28 CAIQGQGSTGELFF TGTGCCATCCAAGGACAGGGAAGCACCGGGGAGCTGTTTTTT
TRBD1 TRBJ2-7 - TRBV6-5 CASTPSTGGFHEQYF TGTGCCAGCACTCCCTCGACAGGGGGCTTCCACGAGCAGTACTTC
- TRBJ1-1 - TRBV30 CASTRQNTEAFF TGTGCCTCCACACGCCAGAACACTGAAGCTTTCTTT
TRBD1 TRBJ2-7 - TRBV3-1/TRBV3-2 CASRPGQGLEQYF TGTGCCAGCAGACCCGGACAGGGGCTCGAGCAGTACTTC
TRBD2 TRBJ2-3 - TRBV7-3 CASSSPGLAGVNTQYF TGTGCCAGCAGCTCACCGGGACTAGCGGGGGTAAATACGCAGTATTTT
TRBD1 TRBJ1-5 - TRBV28 CASSLNRGHNQPQHF TGTGCCAGCAGCTTAAACAGGGGGCACAATCAGCCCCAGCATTTT
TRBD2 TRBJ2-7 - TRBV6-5 CASSYSASGGYEQYF TGTGCCAGCAGTTACTCGGCTAGCGGGGGATACGAGCAGTACTTC
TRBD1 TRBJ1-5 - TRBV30 CAWSVLDRDQPQHF TGTGCCTGGAGTGTCCTTGACAGGGATCAGCCCCAGCATTTT
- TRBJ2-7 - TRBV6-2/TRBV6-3 CASSYFGSLYEQYF TGTGCCAGCAGTTACTTCGGGTCCCTCTACGAGCAGTACTTC
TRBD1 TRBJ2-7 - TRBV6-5 CASSQSGQGVNEQYF TGTGCCAGCAGCCAAAGCGGACAGGGGGTAAACGAGCAGTACTTC
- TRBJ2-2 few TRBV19 CASTGRTGELFF TGTGCCAGTACGGGGAGGACCGGGGAGCTGTTTTTT
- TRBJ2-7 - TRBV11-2 CASSLEQFYEQYF TGTGCCAGCAGCTTAGAACAGTTCTACGAGCAGTACTTC
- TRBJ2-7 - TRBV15 CATSGGGRQNEQYF TGTGCCACCAGCGGGGGGGGCAGGCAGAACGAGCAGTACTTC
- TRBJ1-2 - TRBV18 CASSPPSRANYGYTF TGTGCCAGCTCACCACCGTCCAGGGCTAACTATGGCTACACCTTC
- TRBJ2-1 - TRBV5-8 CASSLSENSFAKQFF TGTGCCAGCAGCTTATCAGAAAATAGCTTTGCTAAGCAGTTCTTC